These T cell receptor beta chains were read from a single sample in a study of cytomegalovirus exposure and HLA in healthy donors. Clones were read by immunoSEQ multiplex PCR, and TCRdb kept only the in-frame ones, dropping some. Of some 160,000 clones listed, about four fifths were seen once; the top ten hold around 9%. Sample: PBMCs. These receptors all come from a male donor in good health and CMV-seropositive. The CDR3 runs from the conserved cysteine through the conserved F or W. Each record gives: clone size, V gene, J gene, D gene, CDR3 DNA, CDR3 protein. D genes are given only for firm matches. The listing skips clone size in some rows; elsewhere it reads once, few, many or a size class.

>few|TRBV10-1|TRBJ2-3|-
TGCGCCAGCAGTGATCCCAAGGCGGGCTCTCAAGATACGCAGTATTTT
CASSDPKAGSQDTQYF
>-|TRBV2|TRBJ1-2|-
TGTGCCAGCAGTGATTCGTTTGGCTACACCTTC
CASSDSFGYTF
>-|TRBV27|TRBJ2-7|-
TGTGCCAGCAGTCGACGGGACACCTACGAGCAGTACTTC
CASSRRDTYEQYF
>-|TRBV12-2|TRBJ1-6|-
TGTGCAAGTCGCTTAGCCAAGTCGACAGCACTAAGCTCCTATAATTCACCCCTCCACTTT
CASRLAKSTALSSYNSPLHF
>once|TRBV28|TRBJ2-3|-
TGTGCCAGCAGTTTCCCGAGCACAGATACGCAGTATTTT
CASSFPSTDTQYF
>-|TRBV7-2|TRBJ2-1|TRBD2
TGTGTCGTGGTGCCTAGCGGGGCCCGTTCTGAGCAGTTCTTC
CVVVPSGARSEQFF
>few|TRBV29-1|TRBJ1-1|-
TGCAGCGTTGCCGATTCTATGAACACTGAAGCTTTCTTT
CSVADSMNTEAFF
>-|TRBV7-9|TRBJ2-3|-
TGTGCCAGCAGCTTACAGGGAACAGATACGCAGTATTTT
CASSLQGTDTQYF
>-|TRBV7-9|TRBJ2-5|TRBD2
TGTGCCAGCAGCTTAGCACTGGGGGGGCAAGAGACCCAGTACTTC
CASSLALGGQETQYF
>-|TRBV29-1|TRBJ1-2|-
TGCAGCGCTCACAGGGAAGAAAACTATGGCTACACCTTC
CSAHREENYGYTF
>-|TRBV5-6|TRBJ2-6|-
TGTGCCAGCAGCCCGTACGGGACAACCCCTTTGGGGGCCAACGTCCTGACTTTC
CASSPYGTTPLGANVLTF
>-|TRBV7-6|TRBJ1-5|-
TGTGCCAGCAGCTCGGGGGGTAGCAATCAGCCCCAGCATTTT
CASSSGGSNQPQHF
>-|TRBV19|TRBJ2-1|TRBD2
TGTGCCAGTAGTATTACTAGCGGGAGATCCTACAATGAGCAGTTCTTC
CASSITSGRSYNEQFF
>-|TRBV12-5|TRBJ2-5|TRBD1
TGTGCTAGTGGTCTTGCCCTAGGGGGCATAGGAGAGACCCAGTACTTC
CASGLALGGIGETQYF
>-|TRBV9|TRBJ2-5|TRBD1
TGTGCCAGCAGCGTAGGTCTACAGGGGGCACCTGAGACCCAGTACTTC
CASSVGLQGAPETQYF
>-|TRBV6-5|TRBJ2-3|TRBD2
TGTGCCAGCCGTTTAGCGGGGTTCACAGATACGCAGTATTTT
CASRLAGFTDTQYF
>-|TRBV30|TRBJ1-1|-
TGTGCCTGGAGTATTCCCCGGGAGGCGGGCACTGAAGCTTTCTTT
CAWSIPREAGTEAFF
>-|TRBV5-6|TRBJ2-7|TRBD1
TGTGCCAGCAGCTTGGGAGGGGGCGCCCCCCACGAGCAGTACTTC
CASSLGGGAPHEQYF
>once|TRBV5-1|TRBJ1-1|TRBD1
TGCGCCAGCAGGCAGGGACAGGGGGCAGGTGAAGCTTTCTTT
CASRQGQGAGEAFF
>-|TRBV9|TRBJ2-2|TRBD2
TGTGCCAGCAGCGCCGCGGGCGGGAGGGCCGCAGGGGAGCTGTTTTTT
CASSAAGGRAAGELFF
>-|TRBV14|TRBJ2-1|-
TGTGCCAGCAGCCAAGTGGAGGGACCGCCCTACAATGAGCAGTTCTTC
CASSQVEGPPYNEQFF
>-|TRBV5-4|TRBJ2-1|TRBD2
TGTGCCAGCAGCTTTCCCCCGCGCGGGAGGAGGTACAATGAGCAGTTCTTC
CASSFPPRGRRYNEQFF
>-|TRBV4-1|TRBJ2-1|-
TGCGCCAGCAGCCAAGAGGAGCGTAGAACCTACAATGAGCAGTTCTTC
CASSQEERRTYNEQFF
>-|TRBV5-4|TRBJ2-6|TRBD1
TGTGCCAGCAGGCCGAAGTCGCCGGGACAGCATCTCGGGGCCAACGTCCTGACTTTC
CASRPKSPGQHLGANVLTF
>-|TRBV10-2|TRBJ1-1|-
TGCGCCAGCAGTAGAAGGGGGAAGACTGAAGCTTTCTTT
CASSRRGKTEAFF
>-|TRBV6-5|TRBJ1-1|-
TGTGCCAGCAGCCCGTCGAGGCCTGAAGCTTTCTTT
CASSPSRPEAFF
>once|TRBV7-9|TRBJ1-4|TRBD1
TGTGCCAGCAGCCCGGAGACAGGGTATAATGAAAAACTGTTTTTT
CASSPETGYNEKLFF
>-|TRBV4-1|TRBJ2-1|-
TGCGCCAGCAGCCAAGATTGGGGGGGGCGATACAATGAGCAGTTCTTC
CASSQDWGGRYNEQFF
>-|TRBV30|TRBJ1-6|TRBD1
TGTGCCTGGAGGCCCGGGACAGTCTCACCTCTTAATTCACCCCTCCACTTT
CAWRPGTVSPLNSPLHF
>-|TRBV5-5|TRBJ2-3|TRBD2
TGTGCCAGCAGTAAAAGCGGGAGGGCCATAGATGACACAGATACGCAGTATTTT
CASSKSGRAIDDTDTQYF
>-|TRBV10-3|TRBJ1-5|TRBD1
TGTGCCATCAGTTGGCAGGGGGATCAGCCCCAGCATTTT
CAISWQGDQPQHF
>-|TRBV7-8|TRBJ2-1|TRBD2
TGTGCCAGCAGAAAAACTCCCCAGCGGGGGGGACCTTTCTTC
CASRKTPQRGGPFF
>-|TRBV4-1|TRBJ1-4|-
TGCGCCAGCAGCCAAGGGAGAGCCGGAACTAATGAAAAACTGTTTTTT
CASSQGRAGTNEKLFF
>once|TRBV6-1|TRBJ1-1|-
TGTGCCAGCAGGGCGGGGAACACTGAAGCTTTCTTT
CASRAGNTEAFF
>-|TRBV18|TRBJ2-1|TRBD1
TGTGCCAGCTCACCAGGACAGGTAAACAATGAGCAGTTCTTC
CASSPGQVNNEQFF
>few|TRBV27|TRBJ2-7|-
TGTGCCAGCAGTTCCTACCGGGAAGTGGACGAGCAGTACTTC
CASSSYREVDEQYF
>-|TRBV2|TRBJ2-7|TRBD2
TGTGCCAGCAGTGAACAGACTAGCGGTGTCTACGAGCAGTACTTC
CASSEQTSGVYEQYF
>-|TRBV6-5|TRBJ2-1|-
TGTGCCAGCAGTCCTAGTTATGAGCAGTTCTTC
CASSPSYEQFF
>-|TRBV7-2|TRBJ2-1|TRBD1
TGTGCCAGCAGCTTTCTGCCCGGGACAGGGAAGAACTCCTACAATGAGCAGTTCTTC
CASSFLPGTGKNSYNEQFF
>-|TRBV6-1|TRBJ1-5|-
TGTGCCAGCAGTGAAGGGCGTTGGAGTCAGCCCCAGCATTTT
CASSEGRWSQPQHF
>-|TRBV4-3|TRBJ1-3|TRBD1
TGCGCCAGCAGCCAAGTTTTCCGAGGGGGCACTGGAAACACCATATATTTT
CASSQVFRGGTGNTIYF
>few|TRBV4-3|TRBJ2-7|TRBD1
TGCGCCAGCAGCCAAGATCGGGGACAGGGGGCCAGCGAGCAGTACTTC
CASSQDRGQGASEQYF
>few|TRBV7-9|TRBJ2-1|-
TGTGCCAGCAGCTTAGTCCCAGAGGTTGAGCAGTTCTTC
CASSLVPEVEQFF
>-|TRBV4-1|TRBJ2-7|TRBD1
TGCGCCAGCAGCCAAGTCGGAAGGACAGGGTCGTACGAGCAGTACTTC
CASSQVGRTGSYEQYF
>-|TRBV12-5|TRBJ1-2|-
TGTGCTAGTGGTTTGGTTCCTAATCTCTATGGCTACACCTTC
CASGLVPNLYGYTF
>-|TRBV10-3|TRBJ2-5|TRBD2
TGTGCCACTGAAGGGACTAGCGGAGGCCAAGAGACCCAGTACTTC
CATEGTSGGQETQYF
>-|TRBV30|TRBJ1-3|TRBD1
TGTGCCTGGAGCCGGACAGGGGGCCTGGGTGGAAACACCATATATTTT
CAWSRTGGLGGNTIYF
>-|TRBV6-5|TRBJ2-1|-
TGTGCCAGCAGTTACTCAGGAGCGAACAATGAGCAGTTCTTC
CASSYSGANNEQFF
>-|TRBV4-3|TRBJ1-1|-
TGCGCCAGCAGCCAATCCGGTCTCGGTTTGACTGAAGCTTTCTTT
CASSQSGLGLTEAFF
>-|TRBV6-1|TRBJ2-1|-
TGTGCCAGCAGTGCCCCCCTTCCCCATGAGCAGTTCTTC
CASSAPLPHEQFF
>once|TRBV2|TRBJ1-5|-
TGTGCCAGCAGTGGGGGAGGGTCGGCTCAGCCCCAGCATTTT
CASSGGGSAQPQHF
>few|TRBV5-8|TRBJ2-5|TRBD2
TGTGCCAGCAGCTTCGGGACTAGCGGGGAGACCCAGTACTTC
CASSFGTSGETQYF
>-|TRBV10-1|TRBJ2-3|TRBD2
TGCGCCAGCAGTGAGAGGGCTAGCGGGAGGTTGTCAGATACGCAGTATTTT
CASSERASGRLSDTQYF
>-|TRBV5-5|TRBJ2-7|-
TGTGCCAGCAGCTTGGTGAGTGGAGCACATGAGCAGTACTTC
CASSLVSGAHEQYF
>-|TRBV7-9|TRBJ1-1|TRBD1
TGTGCCAGCAGCCTAGGGACAGCGAACACTGAAGCTTTCTTT
CASSLGTANTEAFF
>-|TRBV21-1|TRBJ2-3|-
TGTGCCAGCAGCAAGAAAGGGGGCACTCTAAGCACAGATACGCAGTATTTT
CASSKKGGTLSTDTQYF
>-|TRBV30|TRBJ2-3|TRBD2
TGTGCCTGGAGTGCCGGGAGGCAGACTACCCACCGCACAGATACGCAGTATTTT
CAWSAGRQTTHRTDTQYF
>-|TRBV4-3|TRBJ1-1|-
TGCGCCAGCAGCCAAGATGCCGCCGCCAGGACTGAAGCTTTCTTT
CASSQDAAARTEAFF
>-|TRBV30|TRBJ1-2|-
TGTGCCTGGAGCCTCGACAGCAACTATGGCTACACCTTC
CAWSLDSNYGYTF